This is a list of T cell receptor beta chains from one sample in a study of blood T cell repertoires in COVID-19. This table comes from immunoSEQ multiplex PCR, and its TCRdb copy is limited to in-frame clones, with some not included. The sample lists 110,000 to 150,000 clones, approximately 80% seen once, with 1.6% in the top ten. The sequencing sample was made of PBMCs or T cells enriched from blood (not recorded which). These receptors all stem from a woman between 18 and 29 years old who had been exposed to COVID-19. Both conserved end residues are part of each CDR3. A D gene is named only where the DNA matches it firmly. Where a row states a size, it is once, few, many or the class of an expanded clone; other rows omit it.

d_call | j_call | v_call | clone_size | cdr3_aa | cdr3_nt
TRBD1 | TRBJ1-1 | TRBV6-5 | - | CASIPGTGTTEAFF | TGTGCCAGTATACCCGGGACAGGGACCACTGAAGCTTTCTTT
- | TRBJ2-4 | TRBV28 | - | CASSLWGAGNIQYF | TGTGCCAGCAGTTTATGGGGGGCGGGAAACATTCAGTACTTC
- | TRBJ2-1 | TRBV18 | - | CASSPPGHGVVNEQFF | TGTGCCAGCTCACCCCCGGGACACGGCGTCGTTAATGAGCAGTTCTTC
TRBD1 | TRBJ1-5 | TRBV11-2 | - | CASSLGVLQGMGQPQHF | TGTGCCAGCAGCTTAGGGGTTTTACAGGGGATGGGACAGCCCCAGCATTTT
TRBD1 | TRBJ1-2 | TRBV4-1 | - | CASSQDGTGTNYGYTF | TGCGCCAGCAGCCAAGATGGGACAGGGACTAACTATGGCTACACCTTC
- | TRBJ1-1 | TRBV30 | - | CAWSWGGDTEAFF | TGTGCCTGGAGCTGGGGGGGGGACACTGAAGCTTTCTTT
- | TRBJ1-1 | TRBV14 | - | CASSLAQEGAFF | TGTGCCAGCAGCCTAGCACAGGAAGGGGCTTTCTTT
- | TRBJ2-7 | TRBV11-2 | - | CASSARTVLEPYEQYF | TGTGCCAGCAGCGCCAGAACAGTACTCGAGCCCTACGAGCAGTACTTC
- | TRBJ2-1 | TRBV11-2 | - | CASSLVGRARSNEQFF | TGTGCCAGCAGCTTAGTCGGGAGAGCGAGATCCAATGAGCAGTTCTTC
- | TRBJ2-7 | TRBV6-5 | - | CATTSGTHSYEQYF | TGTGCCACCACCTCCGGGACACACTCCTACGAGCAGTACTTC
TRBD2 | TRBJ2-3 | TRBV11-3 | - | CASSLSGGGTDTQYF | TGTGCCAGCAGCTTATCGGGGGGGGGTACAGATACGCAGTATTTT
- | TRBJ2-1 | TRBV3-1/TRBV3-2 | - | CASSPFRQGNNEQFF | TGTGCCAGCAGCCCGTTTCGGCAGGGAAACAATGAGCAGTTCTTC
- | TRBJ2-5 | TRBV11-2 | - | CASSLDPIQETQYF | TGTGCCAGCAGCTTAGATCCCATCCAAGAGACCCAGTACTTC
TRBD1 | TRBJ1-2 | TRBV19 | - | CATSPGAGGYGYTF | TGTGCCACCTCCCCAGGGGCAGGGGGCTATGGCTACACCTTC
TRBD1 | TRBJ2-7 | TRBV4-2 | - | CASSPVGTVAYEQYF | TGTGCCAGCAGCCCCGTAGGGACAGTGGCCTACGAGCAGTACTTC
- | TRBJ2-1 | TRBV6-5 | - | CASSYASFSYNEQFF | TGTGCCAGCAGTTACGCGTCCTTCTCCTACAATGAGCAGTTCTTC
- | TRBJ1-6 | TRBV28 | - | CASSPFSSPLHF | TGTGCCAGCAGTCCCTTTAGTTCACCCCTCCACTTT
TRBD1 | TRBJ2-1 | TRBV6-4 | - | CASSGDRGGEQFF | TGTGCCAGCAGTGGAGACAGGGGGGGTGAGCAGTTCTTC
TRBD2 | TRBJ2-7 | TRBV7-6 | - | CASSLWGTSGSYEQYF | TGTGCCAGCAGCTTATGGGGGACTAGCGGATCCTACGAGCAGTACTTC
TRBD2 | TRBJ2-1 | TRBV4-3 | - | CASSQDGTSGKEQFF | TGCGCCAGCAGCCAAGATGGGACTAGCGGTAAAGAGCAGTTCTTC
- | TRBJ1-2 | TRBV18 | once | CASSRAELNYGYTF | TGTGCCAGCTCACGGGCAGAGTTAAACTATGGCTACACCTTC
TRBD1 | TRBJ1-3 | TRBV19 | - | CASGGTGLDGNTIYF | TGTGCCAGTGGGGGGACAGGCCTGGATGGAAACACCATATATTTT